The present T cell receptor beta chain was sequenced within a study of blood T cell repertoires in COVID-19 (dated by TCRdb to between 2020 and 2021). Background for the entire study: Samples from collaborators originated in the United States, Italy and Spain and spanned both the acute and convalescent phases of COVID-19. Nearly every sample came with metadata listing a de-identified subject ID, COVID-19 status, age in years and sex. The prospective study material was composed of cDNA or gDNA derived from T cells, B-cell-depleted T cells, or PBMCs. Samples came from the ongoing ImmuneRACE study (first 160 participants) plus 1,254 subjects from 6 global collaborators. Deeply sampled blood TCRbeta repertoires from subjects exposed to, actively infected with, or recovered from COVID-19 were included in the dataset. The repertoires were made available in a free public database intended to serve as a resource for research on the immune response to SARS-CoV-2. Where HLA class I and class II types were available, the types were taken from metadata supplied by the sample provider, not from assay-based typing. Study-level results and caveats: How much clinical and demographic metadata was included differed by source and by participant, and the metadata was provided uncurated.

Trimming takes 8 bases from V and 6 bases from J, and the germline ends sit 16 bases apart. As encoded in the germline V gene (reference sequence), CDR1 is LNHDA while CDR2 is SQIVND. The CDR3 runs 13 amino acids, cysteine and phenylalanine included. Just the 39-base CDR3 DNA is kept, in frame starting at base 1. This clone was found once. Its target antigen remains unknown. No per-base quality is available; no much larger clone lies one base away. At one collaborating source in Seattle, patients were enrolled during active infection and were followed longitudinally through the course of disease. The collaborating institutions used their own protocols to collect whole blood in K2EDTA tubes. For TCRbeta analysis, collaborators shipped samples as frozen whole blood, isolated PBMCs, or DNA extracted from either of those sample types. TCRbeta CDR3 regions were amplified from genomic DNA by means of the immunoSEQ Assay, a bias-controlled multiplex PCR. Under the source paper's analysis protocol: The number of nucleated cells in each sample was estimated from the amplification of reference gene primers within the assay. To quantify the absolute abundance of each unique TCRbeta CDR3 rearrangement, sequence reads were collapsed and filtered. For each sample, productive Simpson clonality was calculated as the square root of Simpson's diversity index over productive rearrangements. TCRdb carries this immuneACCESS record with in-frame sequences only. Its versions omit some clonotypes, under half of them owing to an unresolved V gene in the studies checked, with the rest unexplained. V and J calls plus clone size are reproduced from that table; the DNA served to infer D and trimming. The sample table records 300,000 to 400,000 clones; roughly 86% of these occur just once. Together, the top ten hold just over 9.5% of the sample.

The chain is encoded by TRBV19 joined to TRBJ1-1, with TRBD1 perhaps the D gene, on 5 matching bases. This receptor was obtained from a man between 25 and 39 years old with COVID-19, enrolled during active disease. Sequencing input: peripheral blood. The CDR3 sequence is CASRIRGGAEAFF. The DNA reads as follows: TGTGCCAGTCGAATTAGGGGTGGCGCTGAAGCTTTCTTT.